A single sample is the source of the 24 T cell receptor beta chains below, sequenced in a study of T cells after yellow fever vaccination. TCRdb re-analysed the 5' RACE reads in MiXCR, keeping a single row per CDR3 protein. The table records 300,000 or so distinct CDR3 sequences, 8.1% of them present only once. The starting material was PBMCs, obtained approximately 47 days after the first yellow fever vaccination. The receptors come from a man between 18 and 35 years old who received the YFV17D yellow fever vaccine.

There are many counts of this clonotype. The V gene is TRBV29-1, the J gene TRBJ2-5; D uncertain. V gave up 7 bases and J gave up 5 bases, with 20 bases separating them. Germline V lookup: CDR1 SQVTM, CDR2 ANQGSEA. The CDR3 spans 14 residues. The CDR3 here is CSGTVTRHLETQYF. The CDR3 bases are TGCAGCGGTACGGTGACCAGGCATCTCGAGACCCAGTACTTC.

This chain uses TRBV6-5 with TRBJ2-1; maybe TRBD1 (6 bases). CDR1 MNHEY and CDR2 SVGAGI come from the germline V gene. The CDR3 length is 13 residues. Trimming pared 0 bases from V and 9 bases from J, leaving 9 bases between. CDR3 amino acids: CASSYSRGFEQFF. The CDR3 DNA reads TGTGCCAGCAGTTACTCGAGGGGGTTTGAGCAGTTCTTC.

This clonotype was picked up many times. The chain is built from TRBV29-1 and TRBJ1-1, with 7 positions matching TRBD1. The trim removed 7 bases at V and 4 bases at J, leaving 9 bases unmatched. This CDR3 is built from 13 residues. Germline values: CDR1 SQVTM, CDR2 ANQGSEA. The CDR3 DNA follows: TGCAGCGCCTCGAGACAGGGAGGCACTGAAGCTTTCTTT. This sequence encodes CSASRQGGTEAFF.

In its sample, this clonotype was seen a few times. The chain has TRBV27 and TRBJ1-1; 8 bases line up with TRBD1. The germline gives CDR1 MNHEY, CDR2 SMNVEV (reference sequence). CDR3 size: 15 residues. Losses at the gene ends were 5 bases for V and 5 bases for J; bases not matched to a gene: 10. The CDR3 nucleotides read TGTGCCAGCAGTCCCTGGACAGGGAGGAGGACTGAAGCTTTCTTT. Protein sequence: CASSPWTGRRTEAFF.

This clonotype was observed many times. V gene TRBV5-1 combines with J gene TRBJ2-1; no clear D gene. Trimming stripped 2 bases from V and 6 bases from J, with 6 bases between. Germline V gene lookup returns CDR1 SGHRS and CDR2 YFSETQ. This CDR3 is built from 12 residues. The CDR3 region has the DNA TGCGCCAGCAGCTTCCCCACCAATGAGCAGTTCTTC. This gives the protein CASSFPTNEQFF.

This clonotype was seen a handful of times. The chain employs TRBV10-3 and TRBJ2-3; D is perhaps TRBD1 (5 bases). This CDR3 is built from 13 residues. Germline CDR1 ENHRY, CDR2 SYGVKD. V lost 5 bases and J 4 bases, leaving 10 bases between the germline ends. CDR3 in DNA: TGTGCCATCAGTCTACAGGATTCAGATACGCAGTATTTT. Its translation is CAISLQDSDTQYF.

This clonotype was detected only a few times. This rearrangement joins TRBV5-1 to TRBJ2-4; perhaps TRBD1 as D (7 bases). The ends were cut back, 4 bases at V and 7 bases at J, with 21 bases in the middle. Germline V lookup: CDR1 SGHRS, CDR2 YFSETQ. The CDR3 consists of 16 residues. The CDR3 DNA follows: TGCGCCAGCAGCCCGACCAGGGGGGCAGGGGGGAACATTCAGTACTTC. Protein: CASSPTRGAGGNIQYF.

The V gene is TRBV10-3, the J gene TRBJ2-3; 8 bases agree with TRBD2. The CDR3 is 14 amino acids. CDR1 ENHRY and CDR2 SYGVKD come from the germline V gene. The V and J ends lost 5 bases and 0 bases, in that order; junction bases with no gene match: 1. CDR3 DNA: TGTGCCATCAGTAGCGGGGGCAGCACAGATACGCAGTATTTT. Its protein is CAISSGGSTDTQYF.

The rearrangement joins TRBV7-9 to TRBJ2-2; D is undetermined. This CDR3 comprises 15 residues. Deletions cut 1 base from V and 4 bases from J, with 10 bases between. The germline CDR1 and CDR2 sequences are SEHNR and FQNEAQ (reference sequence). The CDR3 DNA reads TGTGCCAGCAGCTTAGTGAAGGGATTCACCGGGGAGCTGTTTTTT. Translation gives CASSLVKGFTGELFF.

This clonotype has at least ten counts. The J gene is TRBJ2-2, the V gene TRBV5-1; no definite D call. CDR3 size: 16 residues. Germline V gives CDR1 SGHRS, CDR2 YFSETQ. Between the trimmed V and J ends, which lost 0 bases and 4 bases, there was a span of 13 bases. CDR3 region: CASSLAGGYPTGELFF. The DNA of the CDR3 is TGCGCCAGCAGCTTGGCTGGTGGCTACCCCACCGGGGAGCTGTTTTTT.

This clonotype was found a few times. This chain uses TRBV20-1 with TRBJ2-1; 14 nucleotides match TRBD2. This CDR3 is built from 17 residues. V shed 6 bases and J 8 bases; nucleotides not matched to a gene: 15. The V gene's germline CDR1 is DFQATT and CDR2 SNEGSKA (reference sequence). DNA for the CDR3: TGCAGTGCGGAGAAAGGCGGACTAGCGGGGGGCACACATGAGCAGTTCTTC. It specifies CSAEKGGLAGGTHEQFF.

The chain joins TRBV2 to TRBJ2-1; 12 nucleotides align to TRBD2. The CDR3 totals 15 residues. V lost 6 bases, J lost 5 bases, and 5 bases stayed unmatched. Germline V CDR1 and CDR2: SNHLY, FYNNEI. The CDR3, as DNA: TGTGCCAGCAGGGTCCTAGCGGGGGGGAACAATGAGCAGTTCTTC. It translates to CASRVLAGGNNEQFF.

This clonotype was recorded a few times. The chain couples TRBV5-4 to TRBJ2-7; TRBD2 aligns across 10 bases. Per the germline V gene, CDR1 is SGHNT and CDR2 is YYREEE (reference sequence). J was trimmed by 4 bases and V by 3 bases; bases with no gene match: 4. This CDR3 has 14 amino acids. The CDR3 DNA reads as TGTGCCAGCAGCTCCAGCGGGGGGGCGTACGAGCAGTACTTC. Encoded protein: CASSSSGGAYEQYF.

This clonotype has just a few counts. This chain uses TRBV5-1 with TRBJ2-6; 7 bases map to TRBD2. CDR3 size: 17 residues. Trimming cost V 3 bases and J 0 bases; bases outside gene matches: 6. Germline values: CDR1 SGHRS, CDR2 YFSETQ. CDR3 sequence: CASSSRDYNSGANVLTF. The CDR3 nucleotides are TGCGCCAGCAGCTCCCGGGACTACAACTCTGGGGCCAACGTCCTGACTTTC.

This clonotype was detected only a few times. The chain combines TRBV7-6 with TRBJ2-6, with D unresolved. Germline V gives CDR1 SGHVS, CDR2 FNYEAQ. The CDR3 extends over 16 amino acids. Trimming removed 1 base from V and 2 bases from J, with 9 bases in between. This CDR3 is CASSLDRVAGANVLTF. CDR3 DNA: TGTGCCAGCAGCTTAGATAGGGTTGCTGGGGCCAACGTCCTGACTTTC.

This clonotype has more than one count but fewer than ten. The gene calls are TRBV11-2 and TRBJ1-5, with TRBD1 as a possible D gene (5 bases). This CDR3 is built from 15 residues. Trimming took off 7 bases at V and 7 bases at J, with 20 bases between the two ends. Germline V gene data show CDR1 as SGHAT and CDR2 as FQNNGV. CDR3 bases: TGTGCCAGCATCGCAGGGCAACGAGGAAACCAGCCCCAGCATTTT. This gives the protein CASIAGQRGNQPQHF.

This chain uses TRBV5-1 with TRBJ2-3; D not resolved. Trimming took 8 bases from V and 5 from J, leaving 9 bases between them. This CDR3 is 11 amino acids long. Per the germline V gene, CDR1 is SGHRS and CDR2 is YFSETQ. CDR3 protein: CASAVGDTQYF. The DNA for the CDR3 is TGCGCCAGTGCGGTAGGAGATACGCAGTATTTT.

Many counts were recorded for this clonotype. V and J are TRBV7-9 and TRBJ1-1, with 8 bases matching TRBD1. Germline CDR1 is SEHNR and CDR2 is FQNEAQ (reference sequence). The J segment lost 4 bases and the V segment lost 5 bases, leaving 9 bases of the junction unmatched. CDR3 length: 15 amino acids. Here the CDR3 reads CASSPFGQGATEAFF. CDR3 coding DNA: TGTGCCAGCAGCCCCTTCGGCCAGGGGGCCACTGAAGCTTTCTTT.

This clonotype was detected a few times. V gene TRBV12-3 or TRBV12-4 combines with J gene TRBJ2-1, with D possibly called TRBD1 or TRBD2 (5 bases each). V was shortened by 2 bases and J by 2 bases, with 10 bases between the two germline ends. The CDR3 is 15 residues long. The CDR3 bases are TGTGCCAGCAGTTTACCAGGGACGCCCTACAATGAGCAGTTCTTC. It encodes CASSLPGTPYNEQFF.

In regard to this clonotype: Sequence at one end of the junction differs from germline and may be a read error. J is TRBJ2-4 and V is TRBV4-1, with D unresolved. The CDR3 is 13 residues long. Per the germline V gene, CDR1 is MGHRA and CDR2 is YSYEKL. CDR3 loop: CASSQVRRPILSW. The CDR3 bases are TGCGCCAGCAGCCAAGTCCGACGGCCTATTCTGTCGTGG.

This clonotype was counted a few times. The V gene is TRBV7-9, the J gene TRBJ2-7; TRBD1 matches 8 bases. CDR1 is SEHNR, CDR2 FQNEAQ, per germline (reference sequence). This CDR3 has 14 amino acids. V lost 5 bases, J lost 6 bases, and 9 bases stayed unmatched. The chain's CDR3 is CASSAQGALGEQYF. As DNA, the CDR3 is TGTGCCAGCAGCGCGCAGGGGGCGCTTGGCGAGCAGTACTTC.

A few counts support this clonotype. This chain joins TRBV4-2 and TRBJ1-2; D is ambiguous. V gave up 0 bases and J gave up 3 bases, with 11 bases separating them. Germline V gene data show CDR1 as LGHNA and CDR2 as YNFKEQ. CDR3 size: 15 residues. CDR3: CASSQDEGTYYGYTF. The CDR3 nucleotides are TGTGCCAGCAGCCAAGATGAGGGTACATACTATGGCTACACCTTC.

This clonotype has a count of ten or more. This chain links TRBV29-1 with TRBJ2-3; D remains ambiguous. Per the germline V gene, CDR1 is SQVTM and CDR2 is ANQGSEA. Trimming left V 4 bases short and J 7 bases short, with 9 bases between. The CDR3 is made up of 11 amino acids. The CDR3 DNA follows: TGCAGCGTTGTGGCGGTTAATACGCAGTATTTT. It translates to CSVVAVNTQYF.

The V and J genes are TRBV6-2 or TRBV6-3 and TRBJ2-2, with 10 bases matching TRBD1. This CDR3 has 16 residues. Germline values: CDR1 MNHEY, CDR2 SVGEGT. The ends lost 2 bases at V and 7 bases at J; junction bases unmatched: 7. Written as DNA, the CDR3 is TGTGCCAGCAGTTACGTTAAGACAGGGGGCATCGGGGAGCTGTTTTTT. Its translation is CASSYVKTGGIGELFF.